These T cell receptor beta chains were read from a single sample in a study of cytomegalovirus exposure and HLA in healthy donors. The method was immunoSEQ multiplex PCR; TCRdb's version includes in-frame clones alone and lacks a portion of them. The sample records tens of thousands of clones, around 90% being singletons. What was sequenced was PBMCs. The source of these receptors is a woman in her 30s in good health and CMV-seronegative. The CDR3 runs from the conserved cysteine through the conserved F or W. The order of the fields is D gene, clone size, J gene, V gene, CDR3 DNA, CDR3 protein. D genes are given only for firm matches. Clone size appears in some rows only: once, few, many, or a class for an expanded clone.

d_call: NA; clone_size: NA; j_call: TRBJ2-7; v_call: TRBV6-5; cdr3_nt: TGTGCCAGCGGGTTGACGGGGAGACAGTACTTC; cdr3_aa: CASGLTGRQYF
d_call: TRBD2; clone_size: NA; j_call: TRBJ2-1; v_call: TRBV19; cdr3_nt: TGTGCCAGTAGTATAGTGCTAGCGGGATATGCTGAGCAGTTCTTC; cdr3_aa: CASSIVLAGYAEQFF
d_call: NA; clone_size: NA; j_call: TRBJ1-4; v_call: TRBV27; cdr3_nt: TGTGCCAGCAGTTTATGGGGGGAGGCTAATGAAAAACTGTTTTTT; cdr3_aa: CASSLWGEANEKLFF
d_call: NA; clone_size: NA; j_call: TRBJ1-2; v_call: TRBV27; cdr3_nt: TGTGCCAGCAGTTTCGGGCAGGGCTTGGGGAACTATGGCTACACCTTC; cdr3_aa: CASSFGQGLGNYGYTF
d_call: NA; clone_size: NA; j_call: TRBJ2-7; v_call: TRBV15; cdr3_nt: TGTGCCACCAGCAGAGTAGACAGAGCAGACTACGAGCAGTACTTC; cdr3_aa: CATSRVDRADYEQYF
d_call: NA; clone_size: NA; j_call: TRBJ2-1; v_call: TRBV9; cdr3_nt: TGTGCCAGCAGCGTAGATGGCGGGGCCCTTAATGAGCAGTTCTTC; cdr3_aa: CASSVDGGALNEQFF
d_call: TRBD1; clone_size: NA; j_call: TRBJ2-1; v_call: TRBV11-3; cdr3_nt: TGTGCCAGCAGCCAATCAGGGGGCAGACTCAATGAGCAGTTCTTC; cdr3_aa: CASSQSGGRLNEQFF
d_call: TRBD2; clone_size: NA; j_call: TRBJ2-7; v_call: TRBV11-2; cdr3_nt: TGTGCCAGCAGCTTAGGGGGACTAGCGGGAGTCTACGAGCAGTACTTC; cdr3_aa: CASSLGGLAGVYEQYF
d_call: TRBD2; clone_size: NA; j_call: TRBJ2-7; v_call: TRBV14; cdr3_nt: TGTGCCAGCAGCCCCGGACTAGCGGGAGTAGCCTACGAGCAGTACTTC; cdr3_aa: CASSPGLAGVAYEQYF
d_call: NA; clone_size: NA; j_call: TRBJ2-7; v_call: TRBV6-5; cdr3_nt: TGTGCCAGCAGGGCGGGTCCCTCCTACGAGCAGTACTTC; cdr3_aa: CASRAGPSYEQYF
d_call: NA; clone_size: few; j_call: TRBJ2-7; v_call: TRBV5-1; cdr3_nt: TGCGCCAGCAGCTTGGCACAATTCTACGAGCAGTACTTC; cdr3_aa: CASSLAQFYEQYF
d_call: TRBD2; clone_size: few; j_call: TRBJ2-3; v_call: TRBV10-1; cdr3_nt: TGCGCCAGCCAGCGGGAGTGGGGGTATGGGCAGTATTTT; cdr3_aa: CASQREWGYGQYF
d_call: NA; clone_size: NA; j_call: TRBJ2-1; v_call: TRBV6-6; cdr3_nt: TGTGCCAGCTCCCAAAATGAGCAGTTCTTC; cdr3_aa: CASSQNEQFF
d_call: TRBD1; clone_size: NA; j_call: TRBJ1-2; v_call: TRBV28; cdr3_nt: TGTGCCAGCAGCCCCTGGGGGCCGGGACAGGGGAACTATGGCTACACCTTC; cdr3_aa: CASSPWGPGQGNYGYTF
d_call: NA; clone_size: NA; j_call: TRBJ1-5; v_call: TRBV6-5; cdr3_nt: TGTGCCAGCGGGGCTAGCAATCAGCCCCAGCATTTT; cdr3_aa: CASGASNQPQHF
d_call: NA; clone_size: NA; j_call: TRBJ1-5; v_call: TRBV4-3; cdr3_nt: TGCGCCAGCAGCCAAGAACACAATAGCAATCAGCCCCAGCATTTT; cdr3_aa: CASSQEHNSNQPQHF
d_call: NA; clone_size: NA; j_call: TRBJ2-1; v_call: TRBV7-2; cdr3_nt: TGTGCCAGCAGCCAGACAGGAAATGAGCAGTTCTTC; cdr3_aa: CASSQTGNEQFF
d_call: NA; clone_size: NA; j_call: TRBJ1-3; v_call: TRBV30; cdr3_nt: TGTGCCTGGAGTGTACTCAGGGGCTCTGGAAACACCATATATTTT; cdr3_aa: CAWSVLRGSGNTIYF
d_call: TRBD2; clone_size: NA; j_call: TRBJ2-1; v_call: TRBV18; cdr3_nt: TGTGCCAGCTCACGAGGACTAGCCACCTACAATGAGCAGTTCTTC; cdr3_aa: CASSRGLATYNEQFF
d_call: TRBD2; clone_size: NA; j_call: TRBJ2-1; v_call: TRBV7-2; cdr3_nt: TGTGCCAGCAGCTTAATATCCGGACTAGCGGGAGGCGAGCAGTTCTTC; cdr3_aa: CASSLISGLAGGEQFF
d_call: TRBD1; clone_size: NA; j_call: TRBJ1-2; v_call: TRBV28; cdr3_nt: TGTGCCACAAGTTTATTGGGGACAGCTAACTATGGCTACACCTTC; cdr3_aa: CATSLLGTANYGYTF
d_call: NA; clone_size: once; j_call: TRBJ1-2; v_call: TRBV19; cdr3_nt: TGTGCCAGTAGCGGTAGGCAGGATGGCTACACCTTC; cdr3_aa: CASSGRQDGYTF
d_call: TRBD2; clone_size: NA; j_call: TRBJ2-7; v_call: TRBV27; cdr3_nt: TGTGCCAGCAGTTTAGGACTAGCAAGCGAGCAGTACTTC; cdr3_aa: CASSLGLASEQYF
d_call: TRBD1; clone_size: NA; j_call: TRBJ1-3; v_call: TRBV7-2; cdr3_nt: TGTGCCAGCAGCTTTACCTGGACAGGGGGCTTTATCAAAGGAAACACCATATATTTT; cdr3_aa: CASSFTWTGGFIKGNTIYF
d_call: TRBD1; clone_size: few; j_call: TRBJ2-5; v_call: TRBV27; cdr3_nt: TGTGCCAGCAGTTTACAGGGGGCGGGACGGCAAGAGACCCAGTACTTC; cdr3_aa: CASSLQGAGRQETQYF
d_call: NA; clone_size: NA; j_call: TRBJ2-7; v_call: TRBV28; cdr3_nt: TGTGCCAGCAGTTCGACAGGAGCTACCTACGAGCAGTACTTC; cdr3_aa: CASSSTGATYEQYF
d_call: TRBD1; clone_size: NA; j_call: TRBJ1-5; v_call: TRBV28; cdr3_nt: TGTGCCAGCAGTTTTTTTGGAGGGACAGGGGGCGCGAATCAGCCCCAGCATTTT; cdr3_aa: CASSFFGGTGGANQPQHF
d_call: NA; clone_size: NA; j_call: TRBJ2-7; v_call: TRBV4-3; cdr3_nt: TGCGCCAGCAGCCAAGAGGTCAGTGAAACCTACGAGCAGTACTTC; cdr3_aa: CASSQEVSETYEQYF
d_call: NA; clone_size: NA; j_call: TRBJ1-1; v_call: TRBV6-5; cdr3_nt: TGTGCCAGCAGTTACCCGAACCGGGGTGGTGAAGCTTTCTTT; cdr3_aa: CASSYPNRGGEAFF
d_call: TRBD1; clone_size: NA; j_call: TRBJ1-2; v_call: TRBV11-2; cdr3_nt: TGTGCCAGCAGCCCCGAGGGCGGGACAGCACACTATGGCTACACCTTC; cdr3_aa: CASSPEGGTAHYGYTF
d_call: NA; clone_size: NA; j_call: TRBJ1-5; v_call: TRBV5-3; cdr3_nt: TGTGCCAGAATGGAGCGGCCCGAACTTAGCAATCAGCCCCAGCATTTT; cdr3_aa: CARMERPELSNQPQHF
d_call: NA; clone_size: once; j_call: TRBJ2-1; v_call: TRBV29-1; cdr3_nt: TGCAGCGTTGTGAGGCGGAACTACAATGAGCAGTTCTTC; cdr3_aa: CSVVRRNYNEQFF
d_call: TRBD2; clone_size: NA; j_call: TRBJ2-5; v_call: TRBV7-2; cdr3_nt: TGTGCCAGCAGCTCTACCGGGACTAGCGGGCGGGAGACCCAGTACTTC; cdr3_aa: CASSSTGTSGRETQYF
d_call: NA; clone_size: NA; j_call: TRBJ1-1; v_call: TRBV7-2; cdr3_nt: TGTGCCAGCAGCTTAATGGGGCCGGGGAACACTGAAGCTTTCTTT; cdr3_aa: CASSLMGPGNTEAFF
d_call: NA; clone_size: NA; j_call: TRBJ2-7; v_call: TRBV2; cdr3_nt: TGTGCCAGCACCCCCAGAACGGCACAGAACTACGAGCAGTACTTC; cdr3_aa: CASTPRTAQNYEQYF
d_call: TRBD2; clone_size: NA; j_call: TRBJ2-7; v_call: TRBV27; cdr3_nt: TGTGCCAGCAGTTTGGGAGCTAGCGGCTACGAGCAGTACTTC; cdr3_aa: CASSLGASGYEQYF
d_call: NA; clone_size: NA; j_call: TRBJ1-4; v_call: TRBV27; cdr3_nt: TGTGCCAGCAGTTTATTGCCGGGTGGTAATGAAAAACTGTTTTTT; cdr3_aa: CASSLLPGGNEKLFF
d_call: NA; clone_size: NA; j_call: TRBJ1-1; v_call: TRBV6-5; cdr3_nt: TGTGCCAGCAGTTACGGCTGGGACGGGAGTGAAGCTTTCTTT; cdr3_aa: CASSYGWDGSEAFF
d_call: NA; clone_size: few; j_call: TRBJ2-2; v_call: TRBV6-5; cdr3_nt: TGTGCCAGCAGTTACTCGACGGGAACCGGGGAGCTGTTTTTT; cdr3_aa: CASSYSTGTGELFF
d_call: TRBD2; clone_size: NA; j_call: TRBJ2-1; v_call: TRBV10-3; cdr3_nt: TGTGCCATCAGTGACCCGGGACTAGCAAATGAGCAGTTCTTC; cdr3_aa: CAISDPGLANEQFF
d_call: NA; clone_size: NA; j_call: TRBJ1-4; v_call: TRBV4-3; cdr3_nt: TGCGCCAGCAGCCAAGAGGGCGCAACTAATGAAAAACTGTTTTTT; cdr3_aa: CASSQEGATNEKLFF
d_call: NA; clone_size: NA; j_call: TRBJ1-3; v_call: TRBV7-2; cdr3_nt: TGTGCCAGCAGCTTACATGGGACTTTCTCTGGAAACACCATATATTTT; cdr3_aa: CASSLHGTFSGNTIYF
d_call: NA; clone_size: NA; j_call: TRBJ2-6; v_call: TRBV28; cdr3_nt: TGTGCCAGCAGAACGGAGGGCTCTGGGGCCAACGTCCTGACTTTC; cdr3_aa: CASRTEGSGANVLTF
d_call: NA; clone_size: NA; j_call: TRBJ1-2; v_call: TRBV5-4; cdr3_nt: TGTGCCAGCAGCCTTCAGAAGGGGGTTAAAGACTATGGCTACACCTTC; cdr3_aa: CASSLQKGVKDYGYTF
d_call: NA; clone_size: NA; j_call: TRBJ1-1; v_call: TRBV29-1; cdr3_nt: TGCAGCGCCGCCCGGGGATCCGGGGGCACTGAAGCTTTCTTT; cdr3_aa: CSAARGSGGTEAFF
d_call: NA; clone_size: NA; j_call: TRBJ2-7; v_call: TRBV5-1; cdr3_nt: TGCGCCAGCAGCGCGGGGGAGGCCGTCGACAGGGGCTACGAGCAGTACTTC; cdr3_aa: CASSAGEAVDRGYEQYF
d_call: TRBD2; clone_size: once; j_call: TRBJ2-6; v_call: TRBV27; cdr3_nt: TGTGCCAGCAGTAGGCGGGAGAGCTCTGGGGCCAACGTCCTGACTTTC; cdr3_aa: CASSRRESSGANVLTF
d_call: TRBD1; clone_size: NA; j_call: TRBJ1-4; v_call: TRBV2; cdr3_nt: TGTGCCAGCTGCCGGGACAGGTTTAATGAAAAACTGTTTTTT; cdr3_aa: CASCRDRFNEKLFF
d_call: TRBD2; clone_size: NA; j_call: TRBJ2-1; v_call: TRBV27; cdr3_nt: TGTGCCAGCCTGACTAGCGGACGACATTATTACAATGAGCAGTTCTTC; cdr3_aa: CASLTSGRHYYNEQFF
d_call: TRBD1; clone_size: NA; j_call: TRBJ2-3; v_call: TRBV28; cdr3_nt: TGTGCCAGCAGTTCACTAGGGACAGGGATAACAGATACGCAGTATTTT; cdr3_aa: CASSSLGTGITDTQYF
d_call: NA; clone_size: NA; j_call: TRBJ2-7; v_call: TRBV29-1; cdr3_nt: TGCAGCGTTGAAGCCCCGGGACAAATTTCCTACGAGCAGTACTTC; cdr3_aa: CSVEAPGQISYEQYF
d_call: NA; clone_size: NA; j_call: TRBJ2-3; v_call: TRBV28; cdr3_nt: TGTGCCAGCAGTTCTCCTCCCCTAGCGAGCACAGATACGCAGTATTTT; cdr3_aa: CASSSPPLASTDTQYF
d_call: NA; clone_size: once; j_call: TRBJ1-2; v_call: TRBV6-5; cdr3_nt: TGTGCCAGCAGCGCCGGGGGAAACTATGGCTACACCTTC; cdr3_aa: CASSAGGNYGYTF
d_call: TRBD2; clone_size: NA; j_call: TRBJ2-1; v_call: TRBV7-2; cdr3_nt: TGTGCCAGCAGCCGTTCTTCTAGCGGCAGCTCCTACAATGAGCAGTTCTTC; cdr3_aa: CASSRSSSGSSYNEQFF
d_call: TRBD2; clone_size: NA; j_call: TRBJ2-5; v_call: TRBV28; cdr3_nt: TGTGCCAGCAGACTAGGGAATAGCGGGACGGGAGAGACCCAGTACTTC; cdr3_aa: CASRLGNSGTGETQYF